Following are 19 T cell receptor beta chains from one sample sequenced in a study of blood T cell repertoires in COVID-19. Libraries were prepared by immunoSEQ multiplex PCR; TCRdb keeps only in-frame clonotypes and omits some of them. The sample holds tens of thousands of clones, 91% seen once. The specimen sequenced was peripheral blood. The source of these receptors is a man aged 65-85 years with active COVID-19.

The rearrangement links TRBV19 to TRBJ1-2; D not certain. The CDR3 runs to 15 residues. V lost 1 base and J 4 bases, leaving 13 bases between the germline ends. The germline V gene encodes CDR1 LNHDA and CDR2 SQIVND (reference sequence). The CDR3: CASSIAMGSPYGYTF. The CDR3 DNA is TGTGCCAGTAGTATAGCTATGGGGAGTCCCTATGGCTACACCTTC.

This chain joins TRBV5-1 and TRBJ2-7; D possibly corresponds to TRBD2 (6 bases). This CDR3 has 15 residues. Per the germline V gene, CDR1 is SGHRS and CDR2 is YFSETQ. With 0 bases removed from V and 3 bases from J, the gap between germline ends came to 13 bases. The CDR3 is CASSLAYEGGYEQYF. The DNA of the CDR3 is TGCGCCAGCAGCTTGGCCTATGAGGGAGGCTACGAGCAGTACTTC.

V is TRBV24-1 and J is TRBJ2-5; 10 bases agree with TRBD1. The CDR3 is 16 residues long. CDR1 KGHDR and CDR2 SFDVKD come from the germline V gene. After removal of 2 bases from V and 4 bases from J, the junction contained 6 bases not matched to a gene. In DNA form, the CDR3 reads TGTGCCACCAGTGATTCCCGGGACAGGGGAGGAGAGACCCAGTACTTC. It codes for CATSDSRDRGGETQYF.

The J gene is TRBJ2-1, the V gene TRBV30, with 10 bases that match TRBD2. This CDR3 spans 17 amino acids. CDR1 and CDR2 from the germline V gene are GTSNPN and SVGIG (reference sequence). V lost 0 bases and J lost 1; bases outside the gene matches: 6. As DNA, the CDR3 is TGTGCCTGGAGTGTAGCGGGGGGGCCGGTATCCTACAATGAGCAGTTCTTC. Its protein product is CAWSVAGGPVSYNEQFF.

The V gene is TRBV7-2, the J gene TRBJ2-3, with TRBD2 matching 8 bases. V lost 5 bases, J lost 2 bases, and 9 bases stayed unmatched. The CDR3 is 16 residues long. Germline V gene lookup returns CDR1 SGHTA and CDR2 FQGNSA. In DNA form, the CDR3 reads TGTGCCAGCAGCGCGAAGACTAGCGCCTACACAGATACGCAGTATTTT. It specifies CASSAKTSAYTDTQYF.

The chain links TRBV6-5 to TRBJ1-5, with D perhaps TRBD1 (6 bases). Trimming removed 7 bases at V and 1 base at J, with 14 bases between. CDR3 length equals 15 residues. Germline CDR1 reads MNHEY; CDR2 reads SVGAGI. This CDR3 is CASTAKGESNQPQHF. DNA of the CDR3: TGTGCCAGCACCGCAAAGGGGGAGAGCAATCAGCCCCAGCATTTT.

This rearrangement joins TRBV2 to TRBJ1-4; 11 bases are shared with TRBD1. From germline, CDR1 is SNHLY and CDR2 FYNNEI. V was clipped by 7 bases and J by 7 bases; unmatched bases: 8. This CDR3 is 15 amino acids long. CDR3 amino acids: CASTLSGTGGEKLFF. The CDR3 nucleotides are TGTGCCAGCACTCTGTCCGGGACAGGGGGTGAAAAACTGTTTTTT.

The chain links TRBV14 to TRBJ2-1; 9 bases agree with TRBD1. Unmatched junction bases numbered 2, after V lost 3 bases and J lost 11 bases. The CDR3 covers 12 residues. From germline, CDR1 is SGHDN and CDR2 FVKESK. The CDR3 spells CASSHGQGKQFF. CDR3 DNA sequence: TGTGCCAGCAGCCACGGACAGGGGAAGCAGTTCTTC.

This chain connects TRBV29-1 to TRBJ2-5; D not certain. Trimming left V 5 bases short and J 4 bases short, with 5 bases between. The CDR3 sequence is 10 residues long. The germline V gene has CDR1 SQVTM and CDR2 ANQGSEA. In DNA, the CDR3 is TGCAGCGTTCGCGGAGAGACCCAGTACTTC. It is translated as CSVRGETQYF.

The rearrangement uses TRBV5-1 and TRBJ2-7; D is ambiguous. With 1 base removed from V and 5 bases from J, the gap between germline ends came to 10 bases. In germline, CDR1 is SGHRS, CDR2 YFSETQ. The CDR3 loop spans 13 amino acids. The CDR3 loop is CASSLPRPHEQYF. In DNA, the CDR3 is TGCGCCAGCAGCTTGCCCCGTCCCCACGAGCAGTACTTC.

This rearrangement joins TRBV18 to TRBJ2-7; TRBD1 matches 8 bases. The junction had 1 base not matched to a gene; V was cut back by 1 base and J by 2 bases. Germline V lookup: CDR1 KGHSH, CDR2 LQKENI. The CDR3 is made up of 14 amino acids. The CDR3 region has the DNA TGTGCCAGCTCACCACGGACAGGGCCCTACGAGCAGTACTTC. This sequence encodes CASSPRTGPYEQYF.

This clone was detected once. The rearrangement joins TRBV5-5 to TRBJ1-2; TRBD1 might be the D (5 bases). This CDR3 is built from 15 residues. Germline assignment: CDR1 SGHKS and CDR2 YYEKEE (reference sequence). Trimming removed 0 bases from V and 5 bases from J, with 14 bases in between. CDR3 in amino acids: CASSLAGEGLYGYTF. Written as DNA, the CDR3 is TGTGCCAGCAGCTTGGCCGGGGAGGGGCTTTATGGCTACACCTTC. Looking up the rest from reference TRBV5-5 and TRBJ1-2 gives the full variable domain: DAGVTQSPTHLIKTRGQQVTLRCSPISGHKSVSWYQQVLGQGPQFIFQYYEKEERGRGNFPDRFSARQFPNYSSELNVNALLLGDSALYLCASSLAGEGLYGYTFGSGTRLTVV.

V gene TRBV7-9 combines with J gene TRBJ2-7, with 8 bases fitting TRBD1. V lost 4 bases to trimming and J lost 1 base; unmatched junction nucleotides: 6. CDR1 and CDR2 from the germline V gene are SEHNR and FQNEAQ (reference sequence). The CDR3 totals 15 residues. The CDR3 protein is CASSSDRVLSYEQYF. The DNA for the CDR3 is TGTGCCAGCAGCTCGGACAGGGTATTATCCTACGAGCAGTACTTC.

The chain is built from TRBV28 and TRBJ1-5; possible D gene TRBD1, 6 bases. The germline V gene has CDR1 MDHEN and CDR2 SYDVKM. The CDR3 is made up of 16 amino acids. V lost 3 bases and J lost 3, with 15 bases in between. CDR3 bases: TGTGCCAGCAGTTTGCCCGACAGGAGGCCCAATCAGCCCCAGCATTTT. It codes for CASSLPDRRPNQPQHF.

This chain connects TRBV11-2 to TRBJ1-5; weak D call: TRBD1 (5 bases). The V gene's germline CDR1 is SGHAT and CDR2 FQNNGV. Trimming left V 0 bases short and J 3 bases short, with 15 bases between. There are 17 residues in the CDR3. The CDR3 spells CASSLDQRGKYNQPQHF. Here the CDR3 DNA reads TGTGCCAGCAGCTTAGATCAGCGGGGGAAATACAATCAGCCCCAGCATTTT.

V gene TRBV7-2 combines with J gene TRBJ2-1; 9 bases line up with TRBD2. The CDR3 contains 16 residues. Per the germline V gene, CDR1 is SGHTA and CDR2 is FQGNSA. With 7 bases clipped from V and 3 bases from J, the junction kept 10 bases outside the gene matches. CDR3 DNA sequence: TGTGCCAGCAACCGGAAGTTTAGCGGGAGCTACAATGAGCAGTTCTTC. This encodes CASNRKFSGSYNEQFF.

This chain connects TRBV6-5 to TRBJ1-2, with no clear D. The CDR3 contains 13 residues. V was cut by 5 bases and J by 8 bases, with 15 bases left in between. The germline V gene has CDR1 MNHEY and CDR2 SVGAGI. CDR3: CASSPRGGHGYTF. Here the CDR3 DNA reads TGTGCCAGCAGTCCCCGTGGAGGGCACGGCTACACCTTC.

This rearrangement joins TRBV5-4 to TRBJ1-1; D might be TRBD1 (6 bases). The length of the CDR3 is 14 residues. CDR1 and CDR2 (germline): SGHNT, YYREEE (reference sequence). Trimming shortened V by 0 bases and J by 1 base, and 7 bases separated the two germline ends. DNA of the CDR3: TGTGCCAGCAGCTTGGGACAGGCGAACACTGAAGCTTTCTTT. Translated: CASSLGQANTEAFF.

V gene TRBV19 combines with J gene TRBJ2-5; possible D gene TRBD2, 7 bases. Germline V gives CDR1 LNHDA, CDR2 SQIVND (reference sequence). CDR3 length equals 15 residues. V was shortened by 5 bases and J by 2 bases, with 15 bases between the two germline ends. The chain's CDR3 is CASSLGGGVQETQYF. In DNA, the CDR3 is TGTGCCAGTAGTTTGGGGGGGGGCGTACAAGAGACCCAGTACTTC.